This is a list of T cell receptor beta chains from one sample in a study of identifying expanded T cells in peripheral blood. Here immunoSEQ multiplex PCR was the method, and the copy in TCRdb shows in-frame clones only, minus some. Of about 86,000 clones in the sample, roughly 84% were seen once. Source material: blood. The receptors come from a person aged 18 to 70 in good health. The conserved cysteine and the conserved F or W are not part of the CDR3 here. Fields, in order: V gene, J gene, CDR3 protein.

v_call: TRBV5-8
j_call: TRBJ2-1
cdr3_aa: ASSLGTGYNEQF

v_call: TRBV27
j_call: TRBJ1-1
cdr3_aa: ASSLIGAVPNTEAF

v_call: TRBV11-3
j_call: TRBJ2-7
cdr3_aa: ASSPGRLAGTTH

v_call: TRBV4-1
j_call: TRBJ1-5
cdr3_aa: ASSQVDRRYSNQPQH

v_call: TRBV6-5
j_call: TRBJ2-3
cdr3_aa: ASSRATLTDTQY

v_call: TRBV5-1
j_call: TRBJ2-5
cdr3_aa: ASSPGLVGETQY

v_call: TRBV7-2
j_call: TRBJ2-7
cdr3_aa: ASSPTGKNEQY

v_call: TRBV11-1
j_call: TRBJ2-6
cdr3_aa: ASSLGGRGGSGANVLT

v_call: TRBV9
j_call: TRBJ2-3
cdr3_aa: ASSDRDRGSDTQY

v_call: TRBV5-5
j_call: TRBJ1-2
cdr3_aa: ASSSPGAGGYT

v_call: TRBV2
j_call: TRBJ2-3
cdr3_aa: ASSYTGGANHYTDTQY

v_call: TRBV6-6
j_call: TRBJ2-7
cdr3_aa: ASSYDRGYEQY

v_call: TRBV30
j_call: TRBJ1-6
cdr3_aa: AWSVNDGSPLH

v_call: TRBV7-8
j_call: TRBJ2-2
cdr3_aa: ASSLNSGELF

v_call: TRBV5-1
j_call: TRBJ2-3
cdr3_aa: ASQDRGLTDTQY

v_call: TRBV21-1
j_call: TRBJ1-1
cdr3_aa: ASSKVGCAMNTEAF

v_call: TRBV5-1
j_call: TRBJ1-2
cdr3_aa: ASSTGQYGYT

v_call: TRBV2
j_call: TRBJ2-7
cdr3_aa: ASRAGETSYEQY

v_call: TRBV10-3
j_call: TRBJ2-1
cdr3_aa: AIKEQGPYNEQF

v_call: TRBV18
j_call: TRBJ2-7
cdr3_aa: ASSPYDTASSYEQY

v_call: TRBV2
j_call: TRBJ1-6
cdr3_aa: ARRGWSYNSPLH

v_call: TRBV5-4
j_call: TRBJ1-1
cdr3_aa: ASSSTAEAF

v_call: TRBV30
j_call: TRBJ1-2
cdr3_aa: AFHAGQGDGYT

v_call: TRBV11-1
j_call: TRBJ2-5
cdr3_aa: ASSRRGTAGEYYQETQY

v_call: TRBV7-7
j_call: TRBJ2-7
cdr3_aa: ASSQDRGHEQY

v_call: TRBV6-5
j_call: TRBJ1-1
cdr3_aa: ASSLKGGWITEAF

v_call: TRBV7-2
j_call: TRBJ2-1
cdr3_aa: ASGGPPNYEQF

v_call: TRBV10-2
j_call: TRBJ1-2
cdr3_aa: ASSGSRGGQGELYT

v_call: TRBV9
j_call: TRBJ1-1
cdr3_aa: ASSGGDHTEAF

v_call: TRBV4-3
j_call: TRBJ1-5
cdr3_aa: ASSQETGNQPQH

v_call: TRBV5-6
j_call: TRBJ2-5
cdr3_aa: ASSLGASGLETQY

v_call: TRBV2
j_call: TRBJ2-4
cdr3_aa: ASSDHSGGNIQY

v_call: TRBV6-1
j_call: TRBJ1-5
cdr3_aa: ASSDPYRDSNQPQH

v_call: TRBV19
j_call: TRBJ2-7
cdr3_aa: ARRGRGGSYEQY

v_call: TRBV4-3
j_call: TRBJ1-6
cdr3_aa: ASSQAVRGASYNSPLH

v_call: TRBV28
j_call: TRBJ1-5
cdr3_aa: ASSLDPNQPQH

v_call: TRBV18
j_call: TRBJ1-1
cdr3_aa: ASSRTGGTEAF

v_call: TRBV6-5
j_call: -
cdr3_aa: ASRRTAGTYEQY

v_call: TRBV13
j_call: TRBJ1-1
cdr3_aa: ASSRGRPNTEAF

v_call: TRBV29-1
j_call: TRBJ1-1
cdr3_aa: SADPLRGTEAF

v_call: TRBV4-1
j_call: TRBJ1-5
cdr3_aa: ASSRILAQPQH

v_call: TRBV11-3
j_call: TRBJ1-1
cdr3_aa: ASSLEQGGMNTEAF

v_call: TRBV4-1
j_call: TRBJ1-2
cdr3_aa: ASSRPGSLEGYT

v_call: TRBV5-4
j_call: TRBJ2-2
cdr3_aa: ASSRAGTVNTGELF

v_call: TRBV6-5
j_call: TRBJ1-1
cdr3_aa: ASRSDRGNTEAF

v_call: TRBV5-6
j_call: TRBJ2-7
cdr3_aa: ASSPGSSYEQY

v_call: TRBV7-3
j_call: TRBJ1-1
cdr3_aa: ASKAGRGNTEAF

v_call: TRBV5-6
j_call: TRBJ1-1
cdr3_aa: ASSTVTVGTEAF

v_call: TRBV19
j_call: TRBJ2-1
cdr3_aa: ASSNREGSNEQF

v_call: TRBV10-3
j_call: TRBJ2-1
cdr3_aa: AISESEGTGSNEQF

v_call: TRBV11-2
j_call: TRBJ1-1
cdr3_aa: ASSPRVELNTEAF

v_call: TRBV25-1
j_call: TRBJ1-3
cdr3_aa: ASRTGGSGNTIY

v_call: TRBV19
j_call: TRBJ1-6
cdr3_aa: ASSVTGQSSYNSPLH